The 8 T cell receptor beta chains below come from one sample, sequenced in a study of regulatory T cells in long-lasting Graves disease. Investigators prepared the TCR beta libraries by applying iRepertoire HTBI primers and Arm-PCR of CDR3 regions. Each CDR3 protein gets one entry after TCRdb re-called the multiplex PCR reads with MiXCR. The sample has hundreds of thousands of distinct CDR3 sequences; about 16% are singletons. Time point: newly diagnosed GD, antithyroid drugs for less than 3 months. RNA extracted from PBMCs served as the sequencing template. The data were also submitted as part of a second study, on T cells in Graves' hyperthyroidism and ophthalmopathy.

Sample: peripheral blood mononuclear cells (PBMCs), taken at new diagnosis, from a patient treated with antithyroid drugs. These receptors were taken from a woman aged 35-65 years with Graves disease.

This clonotype has a handful of counts. The V call is TRBV6-9, the J call TRBJ2-2; 11 nucleotides align to TRBD2. J was trimmed by 3 bases and V by 4 bases; bases with no gene match: 10. Looked up from germline, CDR1 is MNHGY and CDR2 is SVAAGI. The CDR3 is 18 amino acids. As DNA, the CDR3 is TGTGCCAGCAGTTCTTCCTTGAAGGGACTAGCGGACACCGGGGAGCTGTTTTTT. Its translation is CASSSSLKGLADTGELFF.

This chain joins TRBV11-1 and TRBJ1-1; D perhaps matches TRBD1 (5 bases). The length of the CDR3 is 12 residues. V lost 5 bases, J lost 10 bases, and 14 bases lay in between. Looked up from germline, CDR1 is SGHAT and CDR2 is FQDESV (reference sequence). CDR3 sequence reads: CASSHEGLLAFF. The CDR3 DNA reads TGTGCCAGCAGCCATGAGGGGCTCTTAGCTTTCTTT.

This clonotype was picked up many times. The V call is TRBV9, the J call TRBJ1-5; D gene ambiguous. The CDR3 has 13 amino acids. Germline values: CDR1 SGDLS, CDR2 YYNGEE. Trimming stripped 3 bases from V and 5 bases from J, with 9 bases between. The CDR3 region is CASSENTYQPQHF. In DNA form, the CDR3 reads TGTGCCAGCAGCGAGAACACATATCAGCCCCAGCATTTT.

Of note for this clonotype: This likely came from a read error, as a far larger clone is one base away. The chain combines TRBV7-3 with TRBJ2-1, with no clear D. Trimming took 2 bases from V and 10 from J, leaving 12 bases between them. Looked up from germline, CDR1 is SGHTA and CDR2 is FQGTGA. The CDR3 consists of 13 residues. CDR3 amino acids: CASSLGPSYEQFF. In DNA, the CDR3 is TGTGCCAGCAGCTTAGGCCCATCCTACGAGCAGTTCTTC.

This clonotype was recorded at least ten times. The chain recombines TRBV9 with TRBJ2-1; perhaps TRBD2 as D (6 bases). The CDR3 is 15 residues long. Germline loops: CDR1 SGDLS, CDR2 YYNGEE. Trimming pared 3 bases from V and 3 bases from J, leaving 13 bases between. CDR3 sequence reads: CASSAEPGSYNEQFF. Written as DNA, the CDR3 is TGTGCCAGCAGCGCCGAGCCCGGGAGCTACAATGAGCAGTTCTTC.

The sample holds many counts of this clonotype. The rearrangement joins TRBV12-3 or TRBV12-4 to TRBJ1-6; possible D gene TRBD1, 6 bases. There are 18 residues in the CDR3. Trimming cost V 1 base and J 4 bases, with 17 bases left between them. This CDR3 reads CASSLDTGIPLYNSPLHF. CDR3 bases: TGTGCCAGCAGTTTAGATACAGGGATCCCGCTGTATAATTCACCCCTCCACTTT.

This clonotype was counted between two and nine times. The chain couples TRBV9 to TRBJ2-7, with 12 bases that match TRBD1. CDR3 size: 15 residues. CDR1 and CDR2 (germline): SGDLS, YYNGEE. V trimming: 3 bases; J trimming: 9 bases; junction bases outside the gene matches: 10. The CDR3 reads CASSASGTGGAWQYF. As DNA, the CDR3 is TGTGCCAGCAGCGCGAGCGGGACAGGGGGCGCTTGGCAGTACTTC.

This clonotype was counted only a few times. The rearrangement uses TRBV3-1 and TRBJ1-3; D gene unclear. Between the trimmed V and J ends, which lost 0 bases and 0 bases, there was a span of 9 bases. The CDR3 covers 16 residues. Germline CDR1 reads LGHDT; CDR2 reads YNNKEL (reference sequence). CDR3 region: CASSQDPANSGNTIYF. The CDR3 DNA follows: TGTGCCAGCAGCCAAGACCCAGCTAACTCTGGAAACACCATATATTTT.